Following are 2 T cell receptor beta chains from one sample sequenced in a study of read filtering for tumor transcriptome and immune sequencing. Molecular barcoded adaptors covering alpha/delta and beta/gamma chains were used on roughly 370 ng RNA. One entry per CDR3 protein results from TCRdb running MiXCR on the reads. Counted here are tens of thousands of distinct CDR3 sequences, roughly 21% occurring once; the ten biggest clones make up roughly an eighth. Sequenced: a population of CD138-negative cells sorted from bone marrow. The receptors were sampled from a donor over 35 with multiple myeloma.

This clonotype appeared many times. CDR3 region: CASGGEAQYF. The CDR3 region has the DNA TGTGCCAGCGGCGGGGAGGCGCAGTATTTT. J is TRBJ2-3 and V is TRBV2, with D maybe TRBD2 (6 bases). Germline assignment: CDR1 SNHLY and CDR2 FYNNEI. This CDR3 has 10 residues. Trimming cost V 8 bases and J 10 bases, with 10 bases left between them.

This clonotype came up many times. The CDR3 is CASSPGVFNEKLFF. CDR3 nucleotides: TGTGCCAGCAGCCCCGGGGTATTTAATGAAAAACTGTTTTTT. The V call is TRBV11-2, the J call TRBJ1-4; D gene uncertain. Trimming removed 5 bases at V and 4 bases at J, with 11 bases between. The CDR3 runs 14 residues. Germline loops: CDR1 SGHAT, CDR2 FQNNGV.